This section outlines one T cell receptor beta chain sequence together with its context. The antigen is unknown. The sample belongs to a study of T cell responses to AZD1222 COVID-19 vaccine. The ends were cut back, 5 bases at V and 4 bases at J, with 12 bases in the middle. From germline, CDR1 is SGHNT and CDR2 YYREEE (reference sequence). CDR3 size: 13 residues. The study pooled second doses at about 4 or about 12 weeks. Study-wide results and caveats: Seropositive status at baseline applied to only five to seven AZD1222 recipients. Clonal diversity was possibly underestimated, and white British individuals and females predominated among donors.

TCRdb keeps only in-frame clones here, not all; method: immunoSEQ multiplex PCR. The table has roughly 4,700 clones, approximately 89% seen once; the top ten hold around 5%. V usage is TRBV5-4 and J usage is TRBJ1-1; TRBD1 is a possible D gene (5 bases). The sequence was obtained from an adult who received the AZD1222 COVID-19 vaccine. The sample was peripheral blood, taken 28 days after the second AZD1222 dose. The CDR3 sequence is CASSFQGSTEAFF. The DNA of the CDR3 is TGTGCCAGCAGTTTCCAGGGCAGCACTGAAGCTTTCTTT.